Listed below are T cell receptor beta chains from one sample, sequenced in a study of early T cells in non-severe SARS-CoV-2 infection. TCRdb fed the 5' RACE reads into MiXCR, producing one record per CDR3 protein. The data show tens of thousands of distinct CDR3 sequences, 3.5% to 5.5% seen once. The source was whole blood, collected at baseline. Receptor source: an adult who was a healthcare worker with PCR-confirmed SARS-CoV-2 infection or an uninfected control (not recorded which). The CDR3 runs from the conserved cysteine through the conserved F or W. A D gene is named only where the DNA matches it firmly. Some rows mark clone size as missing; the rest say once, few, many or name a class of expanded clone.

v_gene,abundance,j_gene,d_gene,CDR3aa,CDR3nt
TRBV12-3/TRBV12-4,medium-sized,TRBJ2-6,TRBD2,CASSPTPGGITSGANVLTF,TGTGCCAGCAGTCCAACACCGGGAGGAATTACCTCTGGGGCCAACGTCCTGACTTTC
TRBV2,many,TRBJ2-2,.,CASTNRGELFF,TGTGCCAGCACCAATAGGGGGGAGCTGTTTTTT
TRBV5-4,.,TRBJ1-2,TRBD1,CASSGGRDRDYGYTF,TGTGCCAGCAGCGGAGGCCGGGACAGAGACTATGGCTACACCTTC
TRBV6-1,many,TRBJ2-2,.,CASSEKGGGSAGELFF,TGTGCCAGCAGTGAAAAGGGGGGCGGGAGCGCCGGGGAGCTGTTTTTT
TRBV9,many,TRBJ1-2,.,CASSVDPTEARGYTF,TGTGCCAGCAGCGTGGACCCAACCGAGGCACGGGGCTACACCTTC
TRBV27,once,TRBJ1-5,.,CASSWSGNQPQHF,TGTGCCAGCAGTTGGTCGGGCAATCAGCCCCAGCATTTT
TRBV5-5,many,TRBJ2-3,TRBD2,CASSLAGLSDTQYF,TGTGCCAGCAGCTTAGCGGGGTTGTCGGATACGCAGTATTTT
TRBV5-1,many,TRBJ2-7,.,CASSLGPPGSRSYEQYF,TGCGCCAGCAGCTTGGGGCCCCCAGGGTCTCGCTCCTACGAGCAGTACTTC
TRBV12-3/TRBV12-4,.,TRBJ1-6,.,CASSPTTGSSSPLHF,TGTGCCAGCAGTCCAACAACAGGTAGCAGTTCACCCCTCCACTTT
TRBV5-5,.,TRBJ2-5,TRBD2,CASSHSSGRKETQYF,TGTGCCAGCAGCCATTCTAGCGGGAGAAAGGAGACCCAGTACTTC
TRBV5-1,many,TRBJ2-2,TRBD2,CASSMDPAGGHSNTGELFF,TGCGCCAGCAGCATGGACCCAGCGGGGGGGCATTCGAACACCGGGGAGCTGTTTTTT
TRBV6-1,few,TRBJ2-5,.,CASSQPSSRGTQYF,TGTGCCAGCAGCCAGCCCTCAAGCCGGGGTACCCAGTACTTC
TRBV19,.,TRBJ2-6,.,CASSFSRGSGANVLTF,TGTGCCAGTAGTTTCTCCAGGGGCTCTGGGGCCAACGTCCTGACTTTC
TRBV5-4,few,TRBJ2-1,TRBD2,CASSLLVGSGSSYNEQFF,TGTGCCAGCAGCTTGCTCGTCGGGAGCGGGAGCTCCTACAATGAGCAGTTCTTC
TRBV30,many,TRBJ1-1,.,CAWSERGNTAFF,TGTGCCTGGAGTGAACGGGGCAACACTGCTTTCTTT
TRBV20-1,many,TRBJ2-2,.,CSARVGREGIRRTGELFF,TGCAGTGCTAGAGTGGGCCGAGAGGGGATTCGACGGACCGGGGAGCTGTTTTTT
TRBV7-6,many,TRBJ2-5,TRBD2,CASSLVTSGKETQYF,TGTGCCAGCAGCTTAGTCACTAGCGGGAAAGAGACCCAGTACTTC
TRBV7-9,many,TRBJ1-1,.,CASTLQERAEAFF,TGTGCCAGCACCTTACAGGAGCGAGCTGAAGCTTTCTTT
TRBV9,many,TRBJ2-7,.,CASGTYEQYF,TGTGCCAGCGGCACCTACGAGCAGTACTTC
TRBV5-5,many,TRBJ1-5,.,CASSTPGDQPQHF,TGTGCCAGCAGCACCCCGGGGGATCAGCCCCAGCATTTT
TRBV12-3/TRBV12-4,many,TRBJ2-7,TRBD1,CASSPGTGLYEQYF,TGTGCCAGCAGCCCCGGGACAGGACTCTACGAGCAGTACTTC
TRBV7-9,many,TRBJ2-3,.,CASSLGAGGSTDTQYF,TGTGCCAGCAGCTTAGGTGCCGGGGGTAGCACAGATACGCAGTATTTT
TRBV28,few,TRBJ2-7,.,CASSSLYEQYF,TGTGCCAGCAGTTCTCTCTACGAGCAGTACTTC
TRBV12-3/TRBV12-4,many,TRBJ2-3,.,CASSFHRDTQYF,TGTGCCAGCAGTTTCCACCGGGATACGCAGTATTTT
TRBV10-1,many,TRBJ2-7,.,CASRVGDYAYEQYF,TGCGCCAGCAGAGTGGGGGATTATGCCTACGAGCAGTACTTC
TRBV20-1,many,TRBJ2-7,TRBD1,CSAPRQGSYEQYF,TGCAGTGCCCCCCGACAGGGTTCCTACGAGCAGTACTTC
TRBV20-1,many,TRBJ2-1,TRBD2,CSARVLHPGTTGNEQFF,TGCAGTGCTAGAGTTCTCCACCCCGGGACTACCGGCAATGAGCAGTTCTTC
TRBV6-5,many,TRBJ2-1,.,CASSYSGVKFINEQFF,TGTGCCAGCAGTTACTCGGGAGTCAAGTTTATAAATGAGCAGTTCTTC
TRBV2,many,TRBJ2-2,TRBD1,CASNDRGVGELFF,TGTGCCAGCAATGACAGGGGGGTCGGGGAGCTGTTTTTT
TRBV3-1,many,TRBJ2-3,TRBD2,CATELAADTQYF,TGTGCCACAGAACTAGCGGCGGATACGCAGTATTTT
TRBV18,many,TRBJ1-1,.,CASSPWGAEDTEAFF,TGTGCCAGCTCACCATGGGGGGCGGAGGACACTGAAGCTTTCTTT
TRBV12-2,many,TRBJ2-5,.,CASRPKGLAAKETQYF,TGTGCAAGTCGCCCAAAAGGGCTAGCGGCTAAAGAGACCCAGTACTTC
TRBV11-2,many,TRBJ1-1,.,CASSLARGTEAFF,TGTGCCAGCAGCTTAGCTAGGGGGACTGAAGCTTTCTTT
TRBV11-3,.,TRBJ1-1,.,CATTEGPNTEAFF,TGTGCCACCACCGAGGGGCCTAACACTGAAGCTTTCTTT
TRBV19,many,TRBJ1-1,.,CASSIRDIQYTEAFF,TGTGCCAGTAGTATTAGAGACATTCAATACACTGAAGCTTTCTTT